The 28 T cell receptor beta chains below come from one sample, sequenced in a study of T-cell reconstitution after alpha-beta-depleted transplantation in children. Using unique molecular identifiers, the investigators prepared the TCRbeta library. MiXCR, applied by TCRdb to the PCR reads, yields one record per CDR3 protein. The top ten clones hold about 28% of a sample with about 980,000 distinct CDR3 sequences, about 29% of them seen once. Source: PBMCs, mostly from graft donor cells, taken 360 days after TCRalphabeta/CD19-depleted stem cell transplant. The receptors were sampled from a boy younger than two who had a stem cell transplant for SCID, so the T cells may come from the graft donor.

The gene calls are TRBV12-3 or TRBV12-4 and TRBJ1-5; D uncertain. The CDR3 is made up of 12 amino acids. V was trimmed by 5 bases and J by 9 bases, leaving 11 bases between them. CDR3 sequence: CASSPPPVPQHF. The CDR3 DNA reads TGTGCCAGCAGTCCCCCACCGGTGCCCCAGCATTTT.

This clonotype has just a few counts. The CDR3 nucleotides read TGTGCCAGCAGTTTCCCCCTAACCAATGAGCAGTTCTTC. Amino acid sequence: CASSFPLTNEQFF. The gene calls are TRBV28 and TRBJ2-1; D gene uncertain. Trimming left V 3 bases short and J 6 bases short, with 9 bases between. Germline CDR1 MDHEN, CDR2 SYDVKM. This CDR3 has 13 residues.

There are a few counts of this clonotype. The V call is TRBV20-1, the J call TRBJ2-3; TRBD2 aligns across 8 bases. Germline CDR1 is DFQATT and CDR2 is SNEGSKA (reference sequence). After removal of 4 bases from V and 2 bases from J, the junction contained 5 bases not matched to a gene. The CDR3 is 14 amino acids. For the CDR3, the DNA is TGCAGTGCTATGAGCGGGGGCTACACAGATACGCAGTATTTT. Its translation is CSAMSGGYTDTQYF.

This clonotype was counted only a few times. The chain joins TRBV5-6 to TRBJ1-5; the match to TRBD1 covers 7 bases. CDR3 length equals 19 residues. Per the germline V gene, CDR1 is SGHDT and CDR2 is YYEEEE. Trimming at V came to 3 bases and at J to 0 bases, leaving 15 bases not matched to a gene. CDR3 sequence (DNA): TGTGCCAGCAGCTCCCTACGACAGGGCTCCTACTATAGCAATCAGCCCCAGCATTTT. Its translation: CASSSLRQGSYYSNQPQHF.

The CDR3 bases are TGTGCCAGCATACCGCGAACTATGAACACTGAAGCTTTCTTT. It encodes CASIPRTMNTEAFF. The chain carries TRBV6-1 and TRBJ1-1; D is unclear. The CDR3 spans 14 residues. Trimming cost V 7 bases and J 0 bases, with 12 bases left between them. In germline, CDR1 is MNHNS, CDR2 SASEGT.

A few counts support this clonotype. The chain recombines TRBV7-9 with TRBJ1-1; D possibly corresponds to TRBD1 (6 bases). The CDR3 has 14 amino acids. In germline, CDR1 is SEHNR, CDR2 FQNEAQ (reference sequence). The ends were cut back, 0 bases at V and 6 bases at J, with 11 bases in the middle. The CDR3: CASSLAAGAAEAFF. The CDR3 DNA reads TGTGCCAGCAGCTTAGCGGCGGGGGCGGCTGAAGCTTTCTTT.

The chain recombines TRBV29-1 with TRBJ2-1; D is ambiguous. The CDR3 loop spans 15 amino acids. V was clipped by 4 bases and J by 0 bases, with 13 bases between them. Per germline, CDR1 SQVTM and CDR2 ANQGSEA. The CDR3 protein is CSVVNRKVSYNEQFF. CDR3 sequence (DNA): TGCAGCGTTGTAAACCGAAAGGTCTCCTACAATGAGCAGTTCTTC.

The gene calls are TRBV5-1 and TRBJ2-5; 8 bases are a match to TRBD1. Germline V gene data show CDR1 as SGHRS and CDR2 as YFSETQ. The V gene end was trimmed by 0 bases and the J gene end by 1 base; junction bases not matched to a gene: 5. The CDR3 totals 16 residues. CDR3 in DNA: TGCGCCAGCAGCTTGGGACAGGGGACATTCCAAGAGACCCAGTACTTC. Residues: CASSLGQGTFQETQYF.

In nucleotides, the CDR3 is TGTGCCAGCAGTCTCCAAGGGGGCCTCGCTAACTATGGCTACACCTTC. Its translation: CASSLQGGLANYGYTF. The rearrangement joins TRBV2 to TRBJ1-2; 7 bases fit TRBD1. J was trimmed by 0 bases and V by 5 bases; bases with no gene match: 9. CDR3 size: 16 residues. Germline V gene sequence: CDR1 SNHLY, CDR2 FYNNEI.

The chain recombines TRBV12-3 or TRBV12-4 with TRBJ2-3; possible D gene TRBD2, 5 bases. This CDR3 is built from 13 residues. Trimming took off 7 bases at V and 4 bases at J, with 12 bases between the two ends. CDR3 in amino acids: CASMYPGADTQYF. CDR3 DNA sequence: TGTGCCAGCATGTACCCCGGGGCAGATACGCAGTATTTT.

The chain combines TRBV27 with TRBJ2-7, with D possibly TRBD2 on 6 matching bases. Trimming cost V 2 bases and J 3 bases, with 20 bases left between them. CDR1 is MNHEY, CDR2 SMNVEV, per germline (reference sequence). This CDR3 comprises 17 residues. CDR3 loop: CASSLTGTSPLHYEQYF. In DNA form, the CDR3 reads TGTGCCAGCAGTTTAACAGGAACTAGCCCTCTGCACTACGAGCAGTACTTC.

This clonotype has a handful of counts. The rearrangement joins TRBV2 to TRBJ2-5, with a tentative D call TRBD1 (6 bases). The CDR3 has 17 amino acids. Germline V gives CDR1 SNHLY, CDR2 FYNNEI. With 5 bases removed from V and 1 base from J, the gap between germline ends came to 20 bases. The CDR3: CASSKYHFNRVQETQYF. In DNA form, the CDR3 reads TGTGCCAGCAGTAAATACCACTTCAACAGGGTCCAAGAGACCCAGTACTTC.

The chain recombines TRBV4-3 with TRBJ1-6; 10 bases are shared with TRBD1. V lost 1 base to trimming and J lost 7 bases; unmatched junction nucleotides: 10. Germline-derived CDR1 and CDR2 are LGHNA and YSLEER. This CDR3 contains 18 residues. CDR3 sequence reads: CASSQGAHGTGVNSPLHF. The DNA of the CDR3 is TGCGCCAGCAGCCAAGGCGCCCACGGGACAGGGGTAAATTCACCCCTCCACTTT.

This clonotype was counted a few times. This chain connects TRBV2 to TRBJ2-1; the D gene is possibly TRBD2 (5 bases). Trimming left V 1 base short and J 8 bases short, with 15 bases between. Per the germline V gene, CDR1 is SNHLY and CDR2 is FYNNEI. CDR3 length equals 15 residues. In DNA, the CDR3 is TGTGCCAGCAGTGAAGGCCGACTAAAACATCATGAGCAGTTCTTC. Translation gives CASSEGRLKHHEQFF.

This chain uses TRBV2 with TRBJ2-4; 7 bases align to TRBD2. The germline V gene has CDR1 SNHLY and CDR2 FYNNEI. The V segment lost 2 bases and the J segment 0 bases; nucleotides outside the gene matches: 10. The CDR3 spans 18 residues. The CDR3 spells CASSENLSGGLAKNIQYF. The CDR3 nucleotides read TGTGCCAGCAGTGAAAACCTGTCGGGGGGTCTAGCCAAAAACATTCAGTACTTC. The full variable domain, its missing parts supplied by reference TRBV2 and TRBJ2-4, is EPEVTQTPSHQVTQMGQEVILRCVPISNHLYFYWYRQILGQKVEFLVSFYNNEISEKSEIFDDQFSVERPDGSNFTLKIRSTKLEDSAMYFCASSENLSGGLAKNIQYFGAGTRLSVL.

This clonotype was observed a handful of times. The gene calls are TRBV5-1 and TRBJ1-2, with unresolved D. CDR1 is SGHRS, CDR2 YFSETQ, per germline. Trimming took 4 bases from V and 4 from J, leaving 14 bases between them. The CDR3 contains 14 residues. The CDR3 loop reads CASSPGAGGYGYTF. The CDR3 nucleotides are TGCGCCAGCAGCCCGGGAGCAGGCGGCTATGGCTACACCTTC. The complete variable domain, with remaining parts taken from reference TRBV5-1 and TRBJ1-2, reads KAGVTQTPRYLIKTRGQQVTLSCSPISGHRSVSWYQQTPGQGLQFLFEYFSETQRNKGNFPGRFSGRQFSNSRSEMNVSTLELGDSALYLCASSPGAGGYGYTFGSGTRLTVV.

The V and J genes are TRBV6-5 and TRBJ2-5, with D perhaps TRBD1 (6 bases). CDR1 is MNHEY, CDR2 SVGAGI, per germline. V lost 1 base, J lost 5 bases, and 17 bases lay in between. This CDR3 comprises 16 residues. The CDR3: CASSYWPGHLEETQYF. In DNA, the CDR3 is TGTGCCAGCAGTTACTGGCCGGGACACTTAGAGGAGACCCAGTACTTC.

The rearrangement uses TRBV4-1 and TRBJ2-3; D is ambiguous. Per the germline V gene, CDR1 is MGHRA and CDR2 is YSYEKL. The CDR3 is 14 residues long. The V end lost 1 base, the J end lost 6 bases, and 11 bases lay between the germline ends. CDR3 residues: CASSQGLPRDTQYF. CDR3 sequence (DNA): TGCGCCAGCAGCCAAGGGCTCCCTCGGGATACGCAGTATTTT.

V is TRBV7-9 and J is TRBJ2-7, with D maybe TRBD2 (5 bases). The length of the CDR3 is 15 residues. CDR1 is SEHNR and CDR2 is FQNEAQ in the germline V gene (reference sequence). V dropped 2 bases and J dropped 0 bases, with 11 bases sitting between them. In DNA, the CDR3 is TGTGCCAGCAGCTTATACGACGGGGACTCCTACGAGCAGTACTTC. This encodes CASSLYDGDSYEQYF.

The rearrangement links TRBV12-3 or TRBV12-4 to TRBJ2-5, with D uncertain. This CDR3 comprises 15 residues. The germline V and J ends were trimmed by 4 bases and 3 bases, with 15 bases remaining between them. The chain's CDR3 is CASSSSTEAKETQYF. The CDR3 region has the DNA TGTGCCAGCAGTTCATCTACAGAGGCTAAAGAGACCCAGTACTTC.

The CDR3 loop reads CSARDLGRAGETQYF. The CDR3 coding sequence is TGCAGTGCTAGAGATCTGGGCAGGGCTGGAGAGACCCAGTACTTC. This chain connects TRBV20-1 to TRBJ2-5; perhaps TRBD1 as D (5 bases). The CDR3 spans 15 residues. Germline lookup yields CDR1 DFQATT and CDR2 SNEGSKA (reference sequence). With 0 bases removed from V and 4 bases from J, the gap between germline ends came to 15 bases.

The CDR3 DNA sequence: TGTGCCAGCAGCTCCGCAGGGTTACCGGGAAACATTCAGTACTTC. This gives the protein CASSSAGLPGNIQYF. V gene TRBV7-9 combines with J gene TRBJ2-4, with a possible D match to TRBD1 (5 bases). V lost 4 bases and J lost 6, with 16 bases in between. The germline V gene encodes CDR1 SEHNR and CDR2 FQNEAQ (reference sequence). The length of the CDR3 is 15 residues.

This clonotype appeared a few times. V and J are TRBV10-3 and TRBJ1-1, with 7 nucleotides matching TRBD1. CDR1 is ENHRY, CDR2 SYGVKD, per germline. The CDR3 extends over 15 amino acids. The V and J ends lost 4 bases and 1 base, in that order; junction bases with no gene match: 6. The DNA for the CDR3 is TGTGCCATCAGTGCTAACAGGGGAGGGAACACTGAAGCTTTCTTT. It yields the protein CAISANRGGNTEAFF.

This clonotype was seen a handful of times. As DNA, the CDR3 is TGTGCTAGTGGTTTGGCCAATTTGGGGTGGGCCTTCAATCAGCCCCAGCATTTT. This encodes CASGLANLGWAFNQPQHF. The rearrangement links TRBV12-5 to TRBJ1-5; D is undetermined. This CDR3 has 18 amino acids. CDR1 is LGHNT, CDR2 FRNRAP, per germline. Deletions cut 1 base from V and 3 bases from J, with 19 bases between.

This clonotype was counted only a few times. The V gene is TRBV20-1, the J gene TRBJ1-1; D is perhaps TRBD1 (5 bases). Germline V gene sequence: CDR1 DFQATT, CDR2 SNEGSKA (reference sequence). The CDR3 spans 12 residues. The CDR3 region is CRSPGLITEAFF. The CDR3 DNA is TGCAGGAGTCCGGGACTGATCACTGAAGCTTTCTTT.

This sequence joins TRBV27 and TRBJ1-5; D gene unclear. This CDR3 comprises 16 residues. Germline loops: CDR1 MNHEY, CDR2 SMNVEV (reference sequence). V was shortened by 4 bases and J by 7 bases, with 20 bases between the two germline ends. In DNA form, the CDR3 reads TGTGCCAGCAGTTCGAGACCCAGCTACCCAATGCAGCCCCAGCATTTT. This encodes CASSSRPSYPMQPQHF.

About this clonotype: As the CDR3 is not closed by the conserved phenylalanine or tryptophan, this likely results from a read error. This chain connects TRBV12-3 or TRBV12-4 to TRBJ2-2; possibly TRBD1 or TRBD2 for D (5 bases each). V was shortened by 6 bases and J by 7 bases, with 18 bases between the two germline ends. The CDR3 loop spans 15 amino acids. The CDR3 sequence: CASRNRAPGHGELFY. The CDR3 nucleotides are TGTGCCAGCAGAAACCGGGCCCCGGGGCACGGGGAGCTGTTTTAT.

This clonotype was found a few times. J is TRBJ2-3 and V is TRBV11-2; D uncertain. V was clipped by 1 base and J by 2 bases, with 19 bases between them. The V gene's germline CDR1 is SGHAT and CDR2 FQNNGV. This CDR3 is 18 amino acids long. The CDR3 protein is CASSLGLMAYSSTDTQYF. CDR3 DNA: TGTGCCAGCAGCTTAGGATTGATGGCGTATTCGTCCACAGATACGCAGTATTTT.